One sample yielded the 9 T cell receptor beta chains listed below, sequenced in a study of cytomegalovirus exposure and HLA in healthy donors. The PCR made use of 60 Vbeta and 13 Jbeta primers. Repertoires were generated with immunoSEQ multiplex PCR, while TCRdb's copy carries only in-frame clones and drops some. The repertoire consists of approximately 150,000 clones, with about three quarters occurring once and the leading ten covering 2.6%. Sequenced input: PBMCs. The receptor source for this set is a woman between 40 and 55 years old in good health and CMV-seropositive.

This clone occurred a few times. This chain connects TRBV6-5 to TRBJ1-1; no reliable D call. CDR3 size: 15 residues. Trimming stripped 0 bases from V and 7 bases from J, with 15 bases between. Germline values: CDR1 MNHEY, CDR2 SVGAGI. The CDR3, as DNA: TGTGCCAGCAGTTACTCGATGGCGACACCGGTTGAAGCTTTCTTT. Residues: CASSYSMATPVEAFF.

The rearrangement joins TRBV18 to TRBJ2-5, with a tentative D call TRBD1 (6 bases). The J call may be incorrect, as the DNA end agrees better with TRBJ2-7. CDR1 is KGHSH and CDR2 is LQKENI in the germline V gene. CDR3 length equals 15 residues. This CDR3 reads CASSPLQGASDEQYF. In DNA, the CDR3 is TGTGCCAGCTCACCGTTACAGGGCGCAAGTGACGAGCAGTACTTC.

The chain carries TRBV19 and TRBJ1-4; 9 bases match TRBD1. CDR3 length: 16 residues. J was trimmed by 7 bases and V by 10 bases; bases with no gene match: 16. From germline, CDR1 is LNHDA and CDR2 SQIVND (reference sequence). In nucleotides, the CDR3 is TGTGCCACCGCGGGCCTCTCCGGGACAGGGAGTGAAAAACTGTTTTTT. Encoded protein: CATAGLSGTGSEKLFF.

The chain links TRBV6-6 to TRBJ1-4; 10 positions match TRBD1. CDR3 length: 14 residues. CDR1 and CDR2 from the germline V gene are MNHNY and SVGAGI (reference sequence). Trimming cost V 5 bases and J 10 bases; bases outside gene matches: 7. The CDR3 coding sequence is TGTGCCAGCAGTGAGGGACAGGGGTACGGAAAACTGTTTTTT. Translation: CASSEGQGYGKLFF.

This chain joins TRBV7-8 and TRBJ2-7; 13 bases agree with TRBD2. The V gene's germline CDR1 is SGHVS and CDR2 FQNEAQ. This CDR3 is 16 amino acids long. Trimming cost V 5 bases and J 1 base; bases outside gene matches: 5. The CDR3 region has the DNA TGTGCCAGCAGCGAGACTAGCGGGGGGTCGTCCTACGAGCAGTACTTC. Protein product: CASSETSGGSSYEQYF.

The chain joins TRBV4-1 to TRBJ2-2; D is possibly TRBD1 (5 bases). Deletions cut 6 bases from V and 1 base from J, with 9 bases between. The CDR3 runs 14 residues. Germline V lookup: CDR1 MGHRA, CDR2 YSYEKL. CDR3 sequence reads: CASRAGQNTGELFF. As DNA, the CDR3 is TGCGCCAGCAGGGCCGGACAGAACACCGGGGAGCTGTTTTTT.

The V gene is TRBV7-9, the J gene TRBJ2-7, with TRBD2 matching over 7 bases. Trimming cost V 4 bases and J 3 bases; bases outside gene matches: 9. CDR1 and CDR2 (germline): SEHNR, FQNEAQ (reference sequence). CDR3 size: 15 residues. The CDR3 spells CASSSREAGSYEQYF. CDR3 in DNA: TGTGCCAGCAGCTCCCGGGAAGCGGGGAGCTACGAGCAGTACTTC.

The chain employs TRBV6-5 and TRBJ2-1; TRBD1 matches at 9 bases. Germline V gene sequence: CDR1 MNHEY, CDR2 SVGAGI. With V trimmed by 6 bases and J by 2 bases, 5 bases remained unmatched. There are 15 residues in the CDR3. The CDR3 protein is CASSAWDRAYNEQFF. CDR3 sequence (DNA): TGTGCCAGCAGCGCTTGGGACAGGGCCTACAATGAGCAGTTCTTC.

The chain links TRBV4-1 to TRBJ1-1; 7 bases align to TRBD1. The CDR3 spans 16 residues. Per germline, CDR1 MGHRA and CDR2 YSYEKL. The junction had 9 bases not matched to a gene; V was cut back by 5 bases and J by 0 bases. The CDR3 coding sequence is TGCGCCAGCAGCTCCAGGGGGTCCTTCATGAACACTGAAGCTTTCTTT. Protein product: CASSSRGSFMNTEAFF.